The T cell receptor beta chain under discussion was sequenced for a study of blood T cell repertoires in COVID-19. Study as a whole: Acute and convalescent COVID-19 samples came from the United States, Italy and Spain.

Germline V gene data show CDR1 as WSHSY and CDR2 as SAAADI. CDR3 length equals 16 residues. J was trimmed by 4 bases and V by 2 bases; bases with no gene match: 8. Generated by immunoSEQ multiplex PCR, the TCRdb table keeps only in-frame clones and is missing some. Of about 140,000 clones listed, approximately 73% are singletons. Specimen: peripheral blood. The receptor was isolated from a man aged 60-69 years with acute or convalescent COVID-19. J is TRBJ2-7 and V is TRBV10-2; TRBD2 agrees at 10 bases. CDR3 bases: TGCGCCAGCAGTGAGCCGGGACTAGCGCGAAGTTACGAGCAGTACTTC. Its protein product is CASSEPGLARSYEQYF.